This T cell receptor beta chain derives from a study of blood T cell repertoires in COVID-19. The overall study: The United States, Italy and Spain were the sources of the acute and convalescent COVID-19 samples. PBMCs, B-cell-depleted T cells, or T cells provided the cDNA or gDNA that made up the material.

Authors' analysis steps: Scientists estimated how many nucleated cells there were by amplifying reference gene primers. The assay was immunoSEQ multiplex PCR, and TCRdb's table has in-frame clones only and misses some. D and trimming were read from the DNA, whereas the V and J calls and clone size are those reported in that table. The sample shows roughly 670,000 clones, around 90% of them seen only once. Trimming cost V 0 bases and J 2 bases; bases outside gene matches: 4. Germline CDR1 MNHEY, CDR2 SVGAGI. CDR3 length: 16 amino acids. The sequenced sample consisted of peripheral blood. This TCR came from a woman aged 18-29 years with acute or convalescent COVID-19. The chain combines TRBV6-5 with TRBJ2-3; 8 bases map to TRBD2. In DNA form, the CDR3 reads TGTGCCAGCAGTTACTCAAGGACTAGCTCCACAGATACGCAGTATTTT. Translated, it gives CASSYSRTSSTDTQYF.